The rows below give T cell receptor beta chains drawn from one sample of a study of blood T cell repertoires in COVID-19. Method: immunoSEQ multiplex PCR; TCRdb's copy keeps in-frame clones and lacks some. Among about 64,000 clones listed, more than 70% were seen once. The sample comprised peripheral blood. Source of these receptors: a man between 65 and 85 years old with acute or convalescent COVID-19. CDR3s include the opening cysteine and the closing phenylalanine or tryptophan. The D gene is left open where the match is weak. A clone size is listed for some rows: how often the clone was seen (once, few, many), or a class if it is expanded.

CDR3 protein: CSVEEVGTGRNTEAFF; CDR3 DNA: TGCAGCGTTGAAGAGGTGGGGACAGGGCGGAACACTGAAGCTTTCTTT; clone size: -; D gene: TRBD1; V gene: TRBV29-1; J gene: TRBJ1-1
CDR3 protein: CAWTGNSYEQYF; CDR3 DNA: TGTGCCTGGACCGGAAACAGCTACGAGCAGTACTTC; clone size: -; D gene: -; V gene: TRBV30; J gene: TRBJ2-7
CDR3 protein: CASSPSNLNYGYTF; CDR3 DNA: TGCGCCAGCAGTCCTAGCAACCTCAACTATGGCTACACCTTC; clone size: -; D gene: -; V gene: TRBV5-1; J gene: TRBJ1-2
CDR3 protein: CASSLVVVGQGKPEAFF; CDR3 DNA: TGTGCCAGCAGCTTAGTCGTTGTCGGCCAGGGCAAGCCTGAAGCTTTCTTT; clone size: -; D gene: -; V gene: TRBV7-3; J gene: TRBJ1-1
CDR3 protein: CASSQGQGAVGYTF; CDR3 DNA: TGTGCCAGCAGCCAGGGACAGGGGGCAGTTGGCTACACCTTC; clone size: -; D gene: TRBD1; V gene: TRBV3-1/TRBV3-2; J gene: TRBJ1-2
CDR3 protein: CASSQGLLYRGDQPQHF; CDR3 DNA: TGCGCCAGCAGCCAAGGACTCCTCTACAGGGGGGATCAGCCCCAGCATTTT; clone size: -; D gene: TRBD1; V gene: TRBV4-1; J gene: TRBJ1-5
CDR3 protein: CASSSAQRGGGTDTQYF; CDR3 DNA: TGCGCCAGCAGCAGCGCTCAGCGGGGGGGCGGCACAGATACGCAGTATTTT; clone size: -; D gene: TRBD2; V gene: TRBV4-3; J gene: TRBJ2-3
CDR3 protein: CASSVGTSGGETQYF; CDR3 DNA: TGTGCCAGCAGCGTAGGGACTAGCGGGGGCGAGACCCAGTACTTC; clone size: -; D gene: TRBD2; V gene: TRBV11-3; J gene: TRBJ2-5
CDR3 protein: CASSQESGFDGYTF; CDR3 DNA: TGCGCCAGCAGCCAAGAGTCAGGGTTCGATGGCTACACCTTC; clone size: once; D gene: -; V gene: TRBV4-3; J gene: TRBJ1-2
CDR3 protein: CASSTVGGRTEAFF; CDR3 DNA: TGTGCCAGCAGTACCGTTGGGGGGAGGACTGAAGCTTTCTTT; clone size: once; D gene: -; V gene: TRBV6-6; J gene: TRBJ1-1
CDR3 protein: CASSPDRAYGYTF; CDR3 DNA: TGTGCCAGCAGCCCAGACAGGGCCTATGGCTACACCTTC; clone size: -; D gene: TRBD1; V gene: TRBV7-2; J gene: TRBJ1-2
CDR3 protein: CASSTGASGGDWQFF; CDR3 DNA: TGTGCCAGCAGCACAGGGGCTAGCGGGGGCGATTGGCAGTTCTTC; clone size: -; D gene: TRBD2; V gene: TRBV7-9; J gene: TRBJ2-1
CDR3 protein: CASSGDTVATQYF; CDR3 DNA: TGTGCCAGCAGTGGGGACACGGTGGCGACCCAGTACTTC; clone size: -; D gene: -; V gene: TRBV2; J gene: TRBJ2-5
CDR3 protein: CASSPEGGLSGGYTF; CDR3 DNA: TGCGCCAGCAGCCCGGAGGGGGGGCTAAGCGGAGGCTACACCTTC; clone size: -; D gene: -; V gene: TRBV5-1; J gene: TRBJ1-2
CDR3 protein: CASSYGASSSGNTIYF; CDR3 DNA: TGTGCCAGCAGTTACGGGGCGAGCAGCTCTGGAAACACCATATATTTT; clone size: -; D gene: -; V gene: TRBV6-5; J gene: TRBJ1-3
CDR3 protein: CASSYGQGLEQYF; CDR3 DNA: TGTGCCAGCAGTTACGGACAGGGACTCGAGCAGTACTTC; clone size: -; D gene: TRBD1; V gene: TRBV6-5; J gene: TRBJ2-7
CDR3 protein: CASSKEGGDYEQYF; CDR3 DNA: TGCGCCAGCAGCAAAGAGGGAGGGGACTACGAGCAGTACTTC; clone size: -; D gene: TRBD2; V gene: TRBV4-3; J gene: TRBJ2-7
CDR3 protein: CASSIGDRGRVQPQHF; CDR3 DNA: TGTGCCAGTAGTATAGGGGACAGGGGGCGCGTTCAGCCCCAGCATTTT; clone size: -; D gene: TRBD1; V gene: TRBV19; J gene: TRBJ1-5
CDR3 protein: CASSLVNQETQYF; CDR3 DNA: TGTGCCAGCAGTTTAGTCAACCAAGAGACCCAGTACTTC; clone size: -; D gene: -; V gene: TRBV7-2; J gene: TRBJ2-5
CDR3 protein: CASSLSWGPTTYLKKLFF; CDR3 DNA: TGTGCCAGCAGTTTAAGTTGGGGGCCAACAACCTACTTAAAAAAACTGTTTTTT; clone size: -; D gene: -; V gene: TRBV27; J gene: TRBJ1-4
CDR3 protein: CASSLRGSGNTIYF; CDR3 DNA: TGTGCCAGCAGTTTAAGGGGCTCTGGAAACACCATATATTTT; clone size: -; D gene: -; V gene: TRBV27; J gene: TRBJ1-3
CDR3 protein: CASSRTGVNTGELFF; CDR3 DNA: TGTGCCAGCTCACGGACAGGGGTGAACACCGGGGAGCTGTTTTTT; clone size: -; D gene: TRBD1; V gene: TRBV18; J gene: TRBJ2-2
CDR3 protein: CAAGTGSSPLHF; CDR3 DNA: TGTGCAGCCGGGACAGGGAGTTCACCCCTCCACTTT; clone size: -; D gene: TRBD1; V gene: TRBV19; J gene: TRBJ1-6
CDR3 protein: CASSPLGAPGELFF; CDR3 DNA: TGTGCCAGCAGCCCCCTGGGAGCACCCGGGGAGCTGTTTTTT; clone size: -; D gene: -; V gene: TRBV5-6; J gene: TRBJ2-2
CDR3 protein: CASRPGAGGLTDTQYF; CDR3 DNA: TGTGCCAGCAGGCCCGGGGCGGGGGGACTCACGGATACGCAGTATTTT; clone size: -; D gene: TRBD2; V gene: TRBV7-9; J gene: TRBJ2-3
CDR3 protein: CATTRRDRGRLYNEQFF; CDR3 DNA: TGTGCCACTACGCGAAGGGACAGGGGGCGCCTTTACAATGAGCAGTTCTTC; clone size: -; D gene: TRBD1; V gene: TRBV19; J gene: TRBJ2-1
CDR3 protein: CASSVEQNTEAFF; CDR3 DNA: TGTGCCAGCAGCGTAGAGCAGAACACTGAAGCTTTCTTT; clone size: -; D gene: -; V gene: TRBV9; J gene: TRBJ1-1
CDR3 protein: CAHGAGVETQYF; CDR3 DNA: TGTGCCCACGGTGCGGGGGTGGAGACCCAGTACTTC; clone size: few; D gene: TRBD2; V gene: TRBV2; J gene: TRBJ2-5
CDR3 protein: CASSVGTGISNQPQHF; CDR3 DNA: TGTGCCAGCAGCGTAGGCACAGGAATAAGCAATCAGCCCCAGCATTTT; clone size: -; D gene: -; V gene: TRBV9; J gene: TRBJ1-5
CDR3 protein: CASSTFRQGETSGGSTDTQYF; CDR3 DNA: TGTGCCAGCAGTACCTTTCGACAGGGTGAGACTAGCGGGGGTAGCACAGATACGCAGTATTTT; clone size: -; D gene: TRBD2; V gene: TRBV27; J gene: TRBJ2-3
CDR3 protein: CAWSVGGTGDTQYF; CDR3 DNA: TGTGCCTGGAGTGTAGGAGGTACTGGGGATACGCAGTATTTT; clone size: few; D gene: -; V gene: TRBV30; J gene: TRBJ2-3
CDR3 protein: CASSYARVGGDQPQHF; CDR3 DNA: TGTGCCAGCAGTTACGCCCGGGTCGGGGGAGATCAGCCCCAGCATTTT; clone size: once; D gene: -; V gene: TRBV6-2/TRBV6-3; J gene: TRBJ1-5
CDR3 protein: CAISAQGSDTQYF; CDR3 DNA: TGTGCCATCAGTGCACAGGGTTCAGATACGCAGTATTTT; clone size: -; D gene: -; V gene: TRBV10-3; J gene: TRBJ2-3
CDR3 protein: CASSMSRTGVGPLHF; CDR3 DNA: TGTGCCAGTAGTATGTCTAGGACAGGGGTAGGACCCCTCCACTTT; clone size: -; D gene: TRBD1; V gene: TRBV19; J gene: TRBJ1-6
CDR3 protein: CASSPGHRPGLYNSPLHF; CDR3 DNA: TGCGCCAGCAGCCCGGGACACCGCCCCGGCCTTTATAATTCACCCCTCCACTTT; clone size: -; D gene: -; V gene: TRBV5-1; J gene: TRBJ1-6
CDR3 protein: CASSAEPGEQFF; CDR3 DNA: TGTGCCAGCAGCGCGGAGCCAGGGGAGCAGTTCTTC; clone size: -; D gene: -; V gene: TRBV9; J gene: TRBJ2-1
CDR3 protein: CASFNGVRTEAFF; CDR3 DNA: TGTGCCAGCTTTAACGGGGTCAGGACTGAAGCTTTCTTT; clone size: -; D gene: -; V gene: TRBV6-5; J gene: TRBJ1-1
CDR3 protein: CASSLDRVNSPLHF; CDR3 DNA: TGTGCCAGCAGCTTAGACAGGGTTAATTCACCCCTCCACTTT; clone size: -; D gene: -; V gene: TRBV7-2; J gene: TRBJ1-6
CDR3 protein: CASSYSGGGNTGELFF; CDR3 DNA: TGTGCCAGCAGTTACTCGGGCGGGGGGAACACCGGGGAGCTGTTTTTT; clone size: -; D gene: TRBD2; V gene: TRBV6-6; J gene: TRBJ2-2